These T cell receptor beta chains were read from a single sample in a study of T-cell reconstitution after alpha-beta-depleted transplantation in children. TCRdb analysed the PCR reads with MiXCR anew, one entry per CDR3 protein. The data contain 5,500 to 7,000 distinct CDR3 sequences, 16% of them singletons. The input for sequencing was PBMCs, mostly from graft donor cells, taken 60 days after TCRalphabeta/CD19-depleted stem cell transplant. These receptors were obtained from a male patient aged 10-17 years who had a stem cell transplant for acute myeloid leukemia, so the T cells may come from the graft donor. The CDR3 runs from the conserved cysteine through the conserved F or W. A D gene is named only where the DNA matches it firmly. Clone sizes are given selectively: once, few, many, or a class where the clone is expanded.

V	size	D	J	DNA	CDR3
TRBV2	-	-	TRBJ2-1	TGTGCCAGACCTGACGTAAGATACACACAAACCGGTGAGCAGTTCTTC	CARPDVRYTQTGEQFF
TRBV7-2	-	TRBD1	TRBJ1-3	TGTGCCAGCAGCATCGGACAGGGCAGGAACACCATATATTTT	CASSIGQGRNTIYF
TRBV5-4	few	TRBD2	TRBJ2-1	TGTGCCAGCAGCACGTGCGGGGGGACCTACAATGAGCAGTTCTTC	CASSTCGGTYNEQFF
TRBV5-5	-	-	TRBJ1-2	TGTGCCAGCACGGCCAGGGGTGGCTACACCTTC	CASTARGGYTF
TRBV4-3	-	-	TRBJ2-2	TGCGCCAGCAGCCAAGAGGCGGGACTTCTCAACACCTGGGAGCTGTTTTTT	CASSQEAGLLNTWELFF
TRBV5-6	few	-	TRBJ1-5	TGTGCCAGCAGCCCCCGAGGGGTAGGAAATCAGCCCCAGCATTTT	CASSPRGVGNQPQHF
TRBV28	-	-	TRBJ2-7	TGTGCCAGCAGTTTGGGTTACGAGCAGTACTTC	CASSLGYEQYF
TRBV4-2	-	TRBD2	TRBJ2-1	TGTGCCAGCAGCCAAGAGGGACTAGCAAGAATCGAGTTCTTC	CASSQEGLARIEFF
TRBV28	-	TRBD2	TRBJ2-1	TGTGCCAGCAGTGGACTAGCGGGAGTCCCCCGTTACAATGAGCAGTTCTTC	CASSGLAGVPRYNEQFF
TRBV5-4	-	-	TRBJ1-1	TGTGCCAGCAGCAACCCCGGTTCGAACACTGAAGCTTTCTTT	CASSNPGSNTEAFF
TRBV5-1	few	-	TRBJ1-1	TGCGCCAGCAGCTTGAGTAGCCCTCGGGACACTGAAGCTTTCTTT	CASSLSSPRDTEAFF
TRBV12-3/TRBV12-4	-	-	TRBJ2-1	TGTGCCAGCAGTTTTCAATTTGAGCAGTTCTTC	CASSFQFEQFF
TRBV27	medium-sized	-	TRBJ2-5	TGTGCCAGCAGTCCCCTATCAGGGGCGGGACCAACGGAGACCCAGTACTTC	CASSPLSGAGPTETQYF
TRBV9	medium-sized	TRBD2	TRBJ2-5	TGTGCCAGCAGCGTCAATCCGGGAGGGGCGGAGACCCAGTACTTC	CASSVNPGGAETQYF
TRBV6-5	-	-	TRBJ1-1	TGTGCCAGCAGTTCCAAACCGGGGGGAACTGAAGCTTTCTTT	CASSSKPGGTEAFF
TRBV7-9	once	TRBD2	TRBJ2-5	TGTGCCAGCAGCCCGCTGACTAGCGGGGTACAAGAGACCCAGTACTTC	CASSPLTSGVQETQYF
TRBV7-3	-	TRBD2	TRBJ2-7	TGTGCCAGCAGCTTAAACAGCGACTCTGCGGGAGGAGGCGAGCAGTACTTC	CASSLNSDSAGGGEQYF
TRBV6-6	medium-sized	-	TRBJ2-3	TGTGCCAGCAGTTACGGTAGAGGGCGCGGCACAGATACGCAGTATTTT	CASSYGRGRGTDTQYF
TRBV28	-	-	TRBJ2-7	TGTGCCAGCAGCCGACCCGGGACTCTGGCCTACGAGCAGTACTTC	CASSRPGTLAYEQYF
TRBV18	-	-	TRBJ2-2	TGTGCCAGCTCACCATCGAGTACAGGGAACACCGGGGAGCTGTTTTTT	CASSPSSTGNTGELFF
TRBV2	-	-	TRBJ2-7	TGTGCCAGCAGTGAAGCCTTGCAGTCGGGCGAGCAGTACTTC	CASSEALQSGEQYF
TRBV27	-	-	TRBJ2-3	TGTGCCAGCAAGTCCGGCAGCACAGATACGCAGTATTTT	CASKSGSTDTQYF
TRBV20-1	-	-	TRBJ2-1	TGCAGTGCTAGACGGCTAACCCACTCCTACAATGAGTGGTTCTTC	CSARRLTHSYNEWFF
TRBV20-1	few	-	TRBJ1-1	TGCAGTGCTAACCCCCCTCGGGACACTAACACTGAAGCTTTCTTT	CSANPPRDTNTEAFF
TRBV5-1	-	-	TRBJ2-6	TGCGCCAGCAGCCCCGGGGGTGGTGGGGCCAACGTCCTGACTTTC	CASSPGGGGANVLTF
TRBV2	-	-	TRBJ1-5	TGTGCCAGCGGTTCGGGACCGCGCAATCAGCCCCAGCATTTT	CASGSGPRNQPQHF
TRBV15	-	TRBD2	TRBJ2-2	TGTGGCCACCCTGGCCCTAGCGGGAGCCCCGGGGAGCTGTTTTTT	CGHPGPSGSPGELFF
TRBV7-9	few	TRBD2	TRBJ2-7	TGTGCCAGCAGCTTAGGGACTAGCCACTACGAGCAGTACTTC	CASSLGTSHYEQYF
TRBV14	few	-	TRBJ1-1	TGTGCCAGCAGCCCTCCTAGGCGGGTGAACACTGAAGCTTTCTTT	CASSPPRRVNTEAFF
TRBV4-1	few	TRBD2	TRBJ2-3	TGCGCCAGCAGCCAAGCGGGGGGTAACACAGATACGCAGTATTTT	CASSQAGGNTDTQYF
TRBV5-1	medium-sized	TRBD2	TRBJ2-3	TGCGCCAGCAGTTGGACTAGCGGGAGTTCCTCAGATACGCAGTATTTT	CASSWTSGSSSDTQYF
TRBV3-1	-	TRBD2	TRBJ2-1	TGTGCCAGCAGTCGTCGGACTAGCGGGAGCGTTAATTCCTACAATGAGCAGTTCTTC	CASSRRTSGSVNSYNEQFF
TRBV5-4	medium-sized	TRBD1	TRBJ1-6	TGTGCCAGCAGCTTGTTGGGACAGAGCTCCTATAATTCACCCCTCCACTTT	CASSLLGQSSYNSPLHF
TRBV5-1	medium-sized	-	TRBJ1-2	TGCGCCAGCAGCCTAGACGGGACACACACGCTAGGTGGCTACACCTTC	CASSLDGTHTLGGYTF
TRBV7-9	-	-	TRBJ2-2	TGTGGCAGCAGCTCCTTAGGGCCCACCGGGGAGCTGTTTTTT	CGSSSLGPTGELFF
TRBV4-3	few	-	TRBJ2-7	TGCGCCAGCAGCCAAGACCAAAATTTGGAGGGGCTCTACGAGCAGTACTTC	CASSQDQNLEGLYEQYF
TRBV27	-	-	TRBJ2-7	TGTGCCAGCAGCAGGGCGGGGATGAACTACGAGCAGTACTTC	CASSRAGMNYEQYF
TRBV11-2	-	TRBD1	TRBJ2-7	TGTGCCAGCAGCCGGACGACAGGGGGCAGAAGCGAGCAGTACTTC	CASSRTTGGRSEQYF
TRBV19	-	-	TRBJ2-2	TGTGCCAGTAGTATATCGAGGAAAACCGGGGAGCTGTTTTTT	CASSISRKTGELFF
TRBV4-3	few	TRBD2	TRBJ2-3	TGCGCCAGCAGCCACCTAGCGGGAGGGGATACGCAGTATTTT	CASSHLAGGDTQYF